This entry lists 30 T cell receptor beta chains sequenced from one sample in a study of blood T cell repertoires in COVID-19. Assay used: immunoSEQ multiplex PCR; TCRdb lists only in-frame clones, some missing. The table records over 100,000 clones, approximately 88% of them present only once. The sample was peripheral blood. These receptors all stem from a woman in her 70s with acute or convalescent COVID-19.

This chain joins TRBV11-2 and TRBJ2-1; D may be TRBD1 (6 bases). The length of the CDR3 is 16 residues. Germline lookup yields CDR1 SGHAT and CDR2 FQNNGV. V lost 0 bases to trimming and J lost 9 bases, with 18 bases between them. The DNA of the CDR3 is TGTGCCAGCAGCTTAGATGGGGGCCTGAGGGGATCTGAGCAGTTCTTC. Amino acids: CASSLDGGLRGSEQFF.

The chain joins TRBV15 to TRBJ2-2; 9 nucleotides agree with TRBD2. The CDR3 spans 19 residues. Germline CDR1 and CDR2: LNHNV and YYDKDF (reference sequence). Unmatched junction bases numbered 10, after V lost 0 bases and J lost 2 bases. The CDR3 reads CATSRESFQTSGNTGELFF. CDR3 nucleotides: TGTGCCACCAGCAGAGAGAGCTTTCAGACTAGCGGCAACACCGGGGAGCTGTTTTTT.

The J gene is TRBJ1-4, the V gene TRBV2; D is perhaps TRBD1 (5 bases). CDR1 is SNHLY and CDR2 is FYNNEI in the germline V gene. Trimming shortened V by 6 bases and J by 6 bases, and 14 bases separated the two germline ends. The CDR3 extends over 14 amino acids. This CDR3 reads CASRVQGGYEKLFF. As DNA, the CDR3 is TGTGCCAGCAGGGTTCAGGGAGGTTATGAAAAACTGTTTTTT.

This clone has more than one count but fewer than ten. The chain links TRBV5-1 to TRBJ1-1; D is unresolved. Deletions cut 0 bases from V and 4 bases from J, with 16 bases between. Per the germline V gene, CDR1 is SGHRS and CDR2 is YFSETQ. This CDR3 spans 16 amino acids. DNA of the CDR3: TGCGCCAGCAGCTTGGCCGGGTCAGCCCAGAGCACTGAAGCTTTCTTT. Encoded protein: CASSLAGSAQSTEAFF.

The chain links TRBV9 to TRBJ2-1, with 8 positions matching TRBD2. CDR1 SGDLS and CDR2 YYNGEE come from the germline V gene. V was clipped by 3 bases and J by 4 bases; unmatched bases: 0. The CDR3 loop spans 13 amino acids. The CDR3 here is CASSGGGYNEQFF. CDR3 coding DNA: TGTGCCAGCAGCGGCGGGGGGTACAATGAGCAGTTCTTC.

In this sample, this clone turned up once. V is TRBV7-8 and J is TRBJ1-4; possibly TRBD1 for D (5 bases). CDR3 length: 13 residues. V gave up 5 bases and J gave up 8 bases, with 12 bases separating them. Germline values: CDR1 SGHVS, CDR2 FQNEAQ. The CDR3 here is CASSIPGHEKLFF. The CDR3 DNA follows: TGTGCCAGCAGCATCCCCGGACACGAAAAACTGTTTTTT.

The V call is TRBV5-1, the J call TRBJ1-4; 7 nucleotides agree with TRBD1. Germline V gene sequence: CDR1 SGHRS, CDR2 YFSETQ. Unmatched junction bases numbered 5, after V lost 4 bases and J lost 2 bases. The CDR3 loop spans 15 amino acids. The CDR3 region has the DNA TGCGCCAGCAGCAGCCGGACAGGTACTAATGAAAAACTGTTTTTT. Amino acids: CASSSRTGTNEKLFF.

CDR3 residues: CASSSTTESQETQYF. The CDR3 coding sequence is TGTGCCAGCAGTTCTACGACTGAATCTCAAGAGACCCAGTACTTC. The V gene is TRBV6-7, the J gene TRBJ2-5, with no clear D. TRBV6-7 is an open reading frame, and its role is uncertain. V lost 4 bases and J 2 bases, leaving 14 bases between the germline ends. This CDR3 has 15 residues.

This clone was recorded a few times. CDR3 DNA sequence: TGCAGCGTTGAAGGCCCCGGGACAGGGGGCGTAGCTAATGAAAAACTGTTTTTT. Translating gives CSVEGPGTGGVANEKLFF. The V gene is TRBV29-1, the J gene TRBJ1-4; 12 positions match TRBD1. This CDR3 contains 18 residues. Germline V gene sequence: CDR1 SQVTM, CDR2 ANQGSEA. The J segment lost 3 bases and the V segment lost 1 base, leaving 9 bases of the junction unmatched.

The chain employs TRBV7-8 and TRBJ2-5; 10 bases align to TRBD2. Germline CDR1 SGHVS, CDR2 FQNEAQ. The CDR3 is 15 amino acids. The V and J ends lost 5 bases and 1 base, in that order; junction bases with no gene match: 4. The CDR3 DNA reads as TGTGCCAGCAGCCCCGGGACTAGCGTCCAAGAGACCCAGTACTTC. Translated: CASSPGTSVQETQYF.

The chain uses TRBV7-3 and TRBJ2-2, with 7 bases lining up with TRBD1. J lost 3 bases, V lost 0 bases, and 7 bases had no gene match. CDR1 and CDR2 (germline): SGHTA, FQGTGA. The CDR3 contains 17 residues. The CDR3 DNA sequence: TGTGCCAGCAGCTTAACTTCAGACAGGGCGGACACCGGGGAGCTGTTTTTT. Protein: CASSLTSDRADTGELFF.

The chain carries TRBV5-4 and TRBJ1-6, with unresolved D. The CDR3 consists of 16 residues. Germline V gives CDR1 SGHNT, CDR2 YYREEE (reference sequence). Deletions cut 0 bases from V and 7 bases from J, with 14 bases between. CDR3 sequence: CASSLGPLGLNSPLHF. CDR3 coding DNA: TGTGCCAGCAGCTTGGGCCCCCTTGGCCTGAATTCACCCCTCCACTTT.

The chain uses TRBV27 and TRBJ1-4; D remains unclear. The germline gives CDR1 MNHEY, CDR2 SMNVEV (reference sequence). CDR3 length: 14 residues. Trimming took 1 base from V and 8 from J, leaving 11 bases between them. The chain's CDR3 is CASSLWADGEKLFF. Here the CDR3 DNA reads TGTGCCAGCAGTTTATGGGCAGATGGCGAAAAACTGTTTTTT.

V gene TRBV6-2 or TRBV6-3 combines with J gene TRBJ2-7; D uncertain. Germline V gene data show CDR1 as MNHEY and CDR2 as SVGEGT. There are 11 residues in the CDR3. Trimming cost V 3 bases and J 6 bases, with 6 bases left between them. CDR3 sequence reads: CASSYYSEQYF. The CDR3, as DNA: TGTGCCAGCAGTTATTACAGCGAGCAGTACTTC.

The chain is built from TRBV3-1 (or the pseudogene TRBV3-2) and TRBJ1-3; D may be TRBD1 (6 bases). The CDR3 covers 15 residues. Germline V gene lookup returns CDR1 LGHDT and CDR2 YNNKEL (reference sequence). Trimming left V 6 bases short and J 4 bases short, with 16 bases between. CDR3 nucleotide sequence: TGTGCCAGCAGTAGGACAGCCAGTACAGGAAACACCATATATTTT. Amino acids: CASSRTASTGNTIYF.

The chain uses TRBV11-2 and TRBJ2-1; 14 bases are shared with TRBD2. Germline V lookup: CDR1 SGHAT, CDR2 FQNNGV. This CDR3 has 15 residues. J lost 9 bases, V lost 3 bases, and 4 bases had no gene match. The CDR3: CASSLGLAGVGEQFF. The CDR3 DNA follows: TGTGCCAGCAGCTTGGGACTAGCGGGAGTGGGTGAGCAGTTCTTC.

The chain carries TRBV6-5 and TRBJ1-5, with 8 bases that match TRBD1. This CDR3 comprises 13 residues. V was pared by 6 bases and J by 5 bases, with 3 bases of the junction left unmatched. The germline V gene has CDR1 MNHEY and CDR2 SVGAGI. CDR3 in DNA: TGTGCCAGCAGCCAGGGACAGGATCAGCCCCAGCATTTT. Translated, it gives CASSQGQDQPQHF.

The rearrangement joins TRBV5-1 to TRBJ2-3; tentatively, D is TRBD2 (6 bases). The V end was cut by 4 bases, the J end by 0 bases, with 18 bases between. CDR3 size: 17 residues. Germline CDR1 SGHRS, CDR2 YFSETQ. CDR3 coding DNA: TGCGCCAGCAGCCCCGCCTTTGGAGGGTACAGCACAGATACGCAGTATTTT. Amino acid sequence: CASSPAFGGYSTDTQYF.

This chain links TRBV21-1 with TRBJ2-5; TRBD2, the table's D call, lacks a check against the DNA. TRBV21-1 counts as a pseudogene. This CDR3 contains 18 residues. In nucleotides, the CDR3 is TGTGCCAGCAGCAAAGTTCGAATCGGGGGGGCAGCGGAAGAGACCCAGTACTTC. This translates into CASSKVRIGGAAEETQYF.

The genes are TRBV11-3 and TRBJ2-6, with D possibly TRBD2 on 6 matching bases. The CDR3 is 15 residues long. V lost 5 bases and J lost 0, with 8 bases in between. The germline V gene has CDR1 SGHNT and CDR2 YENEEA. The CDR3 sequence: CASSPGGSGANVLTF. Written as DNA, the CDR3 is TGTGCCAGCAGCCCCGGGGGCTCTGGGGCCAACGTCCTGACTTTC. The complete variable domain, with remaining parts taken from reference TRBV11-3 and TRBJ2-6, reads EAGVVQSPRYKIIEKKQPVAFWCNPISGHNTLYWYLQNLGQGPELLIRYENEEAVDDSQLPKDRFSAERLKGVDSTLKIQPAELGDSAVYLCASSPGGSGANVLTFGAGSRLTVL.

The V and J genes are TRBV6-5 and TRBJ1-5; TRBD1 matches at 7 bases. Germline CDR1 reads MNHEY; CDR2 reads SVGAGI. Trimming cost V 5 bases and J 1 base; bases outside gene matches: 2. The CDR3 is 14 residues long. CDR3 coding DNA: TGTGCCAGCAGTATGGGACAGAGCAATCAGCCCCAGCATTTT. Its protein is CASSMGQSNQPQHF.

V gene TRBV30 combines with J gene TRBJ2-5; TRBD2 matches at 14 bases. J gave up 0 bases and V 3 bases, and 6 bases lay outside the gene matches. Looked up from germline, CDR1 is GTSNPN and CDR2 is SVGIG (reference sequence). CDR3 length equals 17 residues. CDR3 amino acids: CAWSGTSGGMYQETQYF. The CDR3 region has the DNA TGTGCCTGGAGCGGGACTAGCGGGGGAATGTACCAAGAGACCCAGTACTTC.

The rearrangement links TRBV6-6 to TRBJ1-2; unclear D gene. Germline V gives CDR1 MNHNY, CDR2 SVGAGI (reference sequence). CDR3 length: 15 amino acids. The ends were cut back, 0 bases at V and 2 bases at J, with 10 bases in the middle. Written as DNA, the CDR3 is TGTGCCAGCAGTTACTCGAGCGTCCCCAACTATGGCTACACCTTC. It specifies CASSYSSVPNYGYTF.

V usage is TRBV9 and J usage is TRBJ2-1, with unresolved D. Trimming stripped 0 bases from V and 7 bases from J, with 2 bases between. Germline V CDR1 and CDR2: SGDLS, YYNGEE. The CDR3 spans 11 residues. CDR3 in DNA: TGTGCCAGCAGCGTAGCTAATGAGCAGTTCTTC. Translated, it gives CASSVANEQFF.

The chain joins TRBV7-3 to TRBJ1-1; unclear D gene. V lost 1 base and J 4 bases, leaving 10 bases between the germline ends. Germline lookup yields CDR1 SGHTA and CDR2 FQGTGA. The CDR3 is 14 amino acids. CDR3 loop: CASSLNRDPTEAFF. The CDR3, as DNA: TGTGCCAGCAGCTTAAATCGGGATCCCACTGAAGCTTTCTTT. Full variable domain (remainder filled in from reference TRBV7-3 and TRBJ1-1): GAGVSQTPSNKVTEKGKYVELRCDPISGHTALYWYRQSLGQGPEFLIYFQGTGAADDSGLPNDRFFAVRPEGSVSTLKIQRTERGDSAVYLCASSLNRDPTEAFFGQGTRLTVV.

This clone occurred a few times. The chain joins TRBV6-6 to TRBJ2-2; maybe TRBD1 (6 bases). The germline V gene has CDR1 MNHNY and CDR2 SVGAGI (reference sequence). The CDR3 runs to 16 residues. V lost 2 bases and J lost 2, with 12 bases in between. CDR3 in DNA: TGTGCCAGCAGTTACCCCGCAGGGGCCAACACCGGGGAGCTGTTTTTT. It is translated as CASSYPAGANTGELFF.

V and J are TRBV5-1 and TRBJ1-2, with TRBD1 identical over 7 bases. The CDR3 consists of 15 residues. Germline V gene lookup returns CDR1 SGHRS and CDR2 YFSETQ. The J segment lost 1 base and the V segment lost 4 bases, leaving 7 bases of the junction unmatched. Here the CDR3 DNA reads TGCGCCAGCAGCCCGGACAGGCCGGATAACTATGGCTACACCTTC. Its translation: CASSPDRPDNYGYTF.

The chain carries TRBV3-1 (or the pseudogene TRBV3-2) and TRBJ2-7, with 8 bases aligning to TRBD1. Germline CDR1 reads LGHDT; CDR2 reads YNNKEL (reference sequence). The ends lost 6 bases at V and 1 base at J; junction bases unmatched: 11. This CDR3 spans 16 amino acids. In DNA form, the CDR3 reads TGTGCCAGCAGTTCAAGCATAAGGACAGGGTCCTACGAGCAGTACTTC. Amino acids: CASSSSIRTGSYEQYF.

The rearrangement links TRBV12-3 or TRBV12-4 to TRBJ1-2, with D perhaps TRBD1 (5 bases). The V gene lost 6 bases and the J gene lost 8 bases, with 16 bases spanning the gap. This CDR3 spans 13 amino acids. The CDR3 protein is CASSLGGGQGYTF. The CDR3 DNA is TGTGCCAGCAGCCTTGGGGGGGGTCAAGGCTACACCTTC.

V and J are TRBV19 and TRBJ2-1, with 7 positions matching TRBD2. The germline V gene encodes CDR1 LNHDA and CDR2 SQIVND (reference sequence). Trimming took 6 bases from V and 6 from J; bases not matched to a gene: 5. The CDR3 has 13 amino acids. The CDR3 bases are TGTGCCAGTAGGTCTAGCGGCTTCAATGAGCAGTTCTTC. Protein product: CASRSSGFNEQFF.